This T cell receptor (beta chain) was recorded in a study of breast tumors, draining lymph nodes, adjacent tissues. Study conclusions and caveats: Compared with basal-like, luminal-like tumors shared significantly more repertoire with nontumor tissue. Findings are consistent with lymph node origin and intratumoral expansion of most tumor T cells. Compared with lymph nodes, tumors were less diverse; compared with nontumor tissue, more. Tumor T cell lymph node origin was a supported hypothesis, not proven.

Ten or more counts support this clonotype. Its target is not known. TCRdb passed the multiplex PCR reads through MiXCR, listing each CDR3 protein once. The data hold approximately 150,000 distinct CDR3 sequences, with approximately 32% observed a single time. V was shortened by 3 bases and J by 7 bases, with 16 bases between the two germline ends. This CDR3 has 14 amino acids. In germline, CDR1 is LGHDT, CDR2 YNNKEL (reference sequence). Axillary draining lymph nodes of breast cancer patients supplied the node samples. J is TRBJ2-7 and V is TRBV3-1, with D perhaps being TRBD1 or TRBD2 (5 bases each). Sequencing used axillary lymph node tissue. The receptor was derived from a female donor with breast cancer. Some clones in this sample may be carry-over from other donors' samples. CDR3 nucleotides: TGTGCCAGCAGCCAGGGACCTCCCTCGGGGGAGCAGTACTTC. Translated: CASSQGPPSGEQYF.